Described below is a single T cell receptor (beta chain) sequence and its context. Primers: 60 V beta forward and 13 J beta reverse. Data came from immunoSEQ multiplex PCR; TCRdb stores just in-frame clones and leaves some out. The sample gives roughly 88,000 clones, more than 80% of which show up once; 2% to 2.5% is in the top ten. This specimen comes from a study of glioma-infiltrating T cells after dendritic cell vaccination. With 3 bases clipped from V and 4 bases from J, the junction kept 6 bases outside the gene matches. CDR3 length equals 14 residues. The germline CDR1 and CDR2 sequences are KGHSH and LQKENI. Noted time point: after dendritic cell vaccination, including at tumor progression/relapse.

This receptor was taken from a human donor with glioblastoma. The chain joins TRBV18 to TRBJ2-7, with TRBD2 matching over 7 bases. Sequencing used blood, obtained after dendritic cell vaccination. This chain's CDR3 is CASSPGAGEYEQYF. The CDR3 nucleotides read TGTGCCAGCTCACCCGGTGCGGGGGAGTACGAGCAGTACTTC.